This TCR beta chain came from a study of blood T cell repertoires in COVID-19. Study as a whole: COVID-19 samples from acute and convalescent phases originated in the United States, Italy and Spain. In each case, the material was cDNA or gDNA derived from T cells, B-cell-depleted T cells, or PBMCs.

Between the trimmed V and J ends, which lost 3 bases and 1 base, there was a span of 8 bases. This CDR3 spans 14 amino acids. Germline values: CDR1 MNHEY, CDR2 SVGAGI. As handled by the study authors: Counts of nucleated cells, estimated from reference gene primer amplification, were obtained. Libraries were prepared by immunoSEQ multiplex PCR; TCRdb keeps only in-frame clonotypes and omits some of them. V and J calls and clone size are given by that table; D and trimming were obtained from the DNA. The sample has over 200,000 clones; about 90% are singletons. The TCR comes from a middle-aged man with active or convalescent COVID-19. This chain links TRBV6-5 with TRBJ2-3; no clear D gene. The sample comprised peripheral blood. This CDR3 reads CASSYFSGTDTQYF. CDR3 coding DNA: TGTGCCAGCAGTTATTTTTCCGGCACAGATACGCAGTATTTT.